The 28 T cell receptor beta chains below were found in one sample sequenced in a study of blood T cell repertoires in COVID-19 (dated by TCRdb to 2020 to 2021). Receptor libraries were prepared by the immunoSEQ multiplex PCR assay. Entries here come from immuneACCESS through TCRdb and include only in-frame sequences with V and J called. Some clones fail to appear in such tables; in the studies checked, an unresolved V gene covers under half of the shortfall, and the cause of the remainder is unknown. A total of 180,000 or so clones appear in this sample, 75% to 85% of them only once. The top ten hold 9.5% to 12% of the sample. The sequenced material came from peripheral blood. These TCRs come from a woman aged 40 to 50 with COVID-19, enrolled during active disease.

This clone was detected only a few times. The rearrangement joins TRBV7-2 to TRBJ2-7, with TRBD2 identical over 11 bases. Germline trimming cut 3 bases from V and 5 bases from J; bases unmatched to any gene: 9. CDR3 length: 16 amino acids. Germline CDR1 and CDR2: SGHTA and FQGNSA. This chain's CDR3 is CASSFSSSGRPNEQYF. The CDR3 coding sequence is TGTGCCAGCAGCTTCTCCTCTAGCGGGAGGCCGAACGAGCAGTACTTC.

The chain employs TRBV5-8 and TRBJ2-5, with D perhaps TRBD2 (6 bases). The CDR3 is 16 residues long. V was pared by 6 bases and J by 0 bases, with 18 bases between. Germline V gene sequence: CDR1 SGHTS, CDR2 YDEGEE. The CDR3 nucleotides read TGTGCCAGCACCCGAGAGTGGGGGGAGAACCAAGAGACCCAGTACTTC. As protein: CASTREWGENQETQYF.

The V gene is TRBV6-5, the J gene TRBJ1-1, with D hard to call. This CDR3 has 16 residues. The germline V and J ends were trimmed by 3 bases and 2 bases, with 16 bases remaining between them. From germline, CDR1 is MNHEY and CDR2 SVGAGI. CDR3: CASSYHQRQTNTEAFF. The CDR3 nucleotides are TGTGCCAGCAGTTATCATCAGAGGCAGACCAACACTGAAGCTTTCTTT.

The V gene is TRBV7-9, the J gene TRBJ1-2; the match to TRBD1 covers 9 bases. The CDR3 consists of 14 residues. With V trimmed by 6 bases and J by 2 bases, 4 bases remained unmatched. Germline lookup yields CDR1 SEHNR and CDR2 FQNEAQ (reference sequence). CDR3 bases: TGTGCCAGCAGTTGGACAGGGGACAACTATGGCTACACCTTC. This sequence encodes CASSWTGDNYGYTF.

This chain uses TRBV7-8 with TRBJ2-5; D may be TRBD1 (6 bases). Between the trimmed V and J ends, which lost 1 base and 5 bases, there was a span of 8 bases. CDR1 is SGHVS, CDR2 FQNEAQ, per germline. The CDR3 is 13 residues long. CDR3 sequence: CASSLDRVETQYF. Here the CDR3 DNA reads TGTGCCAGCAGCTTAGACAGGGTTGAGACCCAGTACTTC.

The CDR3 spells CASSRNRGADTQYF. The CDR3 DNA reads TGTGCCAGTAGTAGAAACAGGGGCGCAGATACGCAGTATTTT. The genes are TRBV19 and TRBJ2-3; 7 bases line up with TRBD1. The CDR3 runs 14 residues. Germline V CDR1 and CDR2: LNHDA, SQIVND (reference sequence). V lost 4 bases, J lost 4 bases, and 5 bases stayed unmatched.

About this clone: The germline gene is not matched at one end of the junction; a read error may be the cause. The chain employs TRBV7-9 and TRBJ2-1; 14 positions match TRBD2. Germline V CDR1 and CDR2: SEHNR, FQNEAQ (reference sequence). This CDR3 has 12 residues. CDR3 DNA sequence: TGTGCCAGTGGGACTAGCGGGGGTGTGGAGATCTTC. Its protein product is CASGTSGGVEIF.

V gene TRBV4-1 combines with J gene TRBJ2-1, with a tentative D call TRBD1 (6 bases). CDR1 and CDR2 from the germline V gene are MGHRA and YSYEKL. CDR3 length equals 15 residues. V lost 0 bases, J lost 4 bases, and 10 bases lay in between. The CDR3, as DNA: TGCGCCAGCAGCCAAGATTCAGACAGGTACAATGAGCAGTTCTTC. It encodes CASSQDSDRYNEQFF.

V is TRBV30 and J is TRBJ2-4; tentative D call: TRBD1 (6 bases). With 1 base removed from V and 4 bases from J, the gap between germline ends came to 11 bases. Germline CDR1 and CDR2: GTSNPN and SVGIG (reference sequence). The length of the CDR3 is 14 residues. The CDR3 protein is CAWSAPGQKNIQYF. The CDR3 DNA is TGTGCCTGGAGTGCCCCCGGACAGAAAAACATTCAGTACTTC.

J is TRBJ1-2 and V is TRBV14; D is perhaps TRBD1 (6 bases). There are 15 residues in the CDR3. Germline V gene sequence: CDR1 SGHDN, CDR2 FVKESK. Between the trimmed V and J ends, which lost 4 bases and 5 bases, there was a span of 17 bases. The CDR3 DNA reads TGTGCCAGCAGCCCTCCAGGACAGAGAGGATATGGCTACACCTTC. Its protein is CASSPPGQRGYGYTF.

The V gene is TRBV5-1, the J gene TRBJ1-4; no clear D gene. The CDR3 totals 15 residues. V gave up 5 bases and J gave up 8 bases, with 19 bases separating them. From germline, CDR1 is SGHRS and CDR2 YFSETQ. The CDR3 sequence: CASSLSGMEGEKLFF. CDR3 sequence (DNA): TGCGCCAGCAGTCTTTCAGGTATGGAAGGAGAAAAACTGTTTTTT.

This clone was seen a handful of times. The gene calls are TRBV7-2 and TRBJ2-1, with D possibly TRBD1 on 5 matching bases. Germline lookup yields CDR1 SGHTA and CDR2 FQGNSA. Trimming took 4 bases from V and 8 from J, leaving 12 bases between them. The CDR3 loop spans 13 amino acids. CDR3 protein: CASSSPQGYEQFF. The CDR3 DNA is TGTGCCAGCAGCTCGCCTCAGGGCTATGAGCAGTTCTTC.

This chain links TRBV19 with TRBJ1-1; D is uncertain. The CDR3 runs 11 residues. The V gene lost 3 bases and the J gene lost 8 bases, with 7 bases spanning the gap. Germline CDR1 and CDR2: LNHDA and SQIVND (reference sequence). The CDR3 DNA sequence: TGTGCCAGTAGTATGGGCTTAGAAGCTTTCTTT. It specifies CASSMGLEAFF.

This clone has a single count. The chain carries TRBV18 and TRBJ2-3, with TRBD2 identical over 13 bases. The CDR3 covers 17 residues. Trimming cost V 5 bases and J 3 bases; bases outside gene matches: 8. Germline loops: CDR1 KGHSH, CDR2 LQKENI. The CDR3 loop reads CASSSGTSGIVTDTQYF. The DNA for the CDR3 is TGTGCCAGCTCATCTGGGACTAGCGGGATAGTAACAGATACGCAGTATTTT.

This clone has more than one count but fewer than ten. The genes are TRBV6-1 and TRBJ1-1; D is undetermined. CDR1 and CDR2 (germline): MNHNS, SASEGT. V lost 3 bases and J lost 0, with 5 bases in between. This CDR3 comprises 13 residues. CDR3 sequence (DNA): TGTGCCAGCAGTGACAGGATGAACACTGAAGCTTTCTTT. Protein sequence: CASSDRMNTEAFF.

This clone appeared a single time. This chain uses TRBV7-9 with TRBJ2-4, with D possibly TRBD2 on 6 matching bases. CDR1 is SEHNR and CDR2 is FQNEAQ in the germline V gene (reference sequence). Trimming removed 0 bases from V and 9 bases from J, with 12 bases in between. The CDR3 is 14 residues long. The CDR3 DNA reads as TGTGCCAGCAGCTTAGCGGGAGGCCTGGGCATTCAGTACTTC. As protein: CASSLAGGLGIQYF.

This chain connects TRBV12-3 or TRBV12-4 to TRBJ2-1; the D is unclear. The CDR3 loop spans 12 amino acids. The V end lost 5 bases, the J end lost 9 bases, and 11 bases lay between the germline ends. The CDR3 DNA follows: TGTGCCAGCAGTCTTACCCCGCGTGAGCAGTTCTTC. As protein: CASSLTPREQFF.

The chain couples TRBV29-1 to TRBJ1-4; 8 positions agree with TRBD1. The CDR3 covers 15 residues. Germline lookup yields CDR1 SQVTM and CDR2 ANQGSEA. J lost 8 bases, V lost 6 bases, and 14 bases had no gene match. CDR3 nucleotides: TGCAGCGTCGGCAGGGGGCGAGGGGAGGGAGAAAAACTGTTTTTT. Residues: CSVGRGRGEGEKLFF.

J is TRBJ2-1 and V is TRBV12-3 or TRBV12-4, with D unresolved. The length of the CDR3 is 13 residues. The V end lost 7 bases, the J end lost 0 bases, and 7 bases lay between the germline ends. The CDR3 is CASTHSSYNEQFF. The CDR3 DNA follows: TGTGCCAGCACCCATAGCTCCTACAATGAGCAGTTCTTC.

J is TRBJ1-5 and V is TRBV12-5; D not resolved. Germline CDR1 LGHNT, CDR2 FRNRAP. The CDR3 runs to 12 residues. Trimming removed 7 bases from V and 3 bases from J, with 7 bases in between. The CDR3 DNA reads TGTGCTAGTGCACATGACAATCAGCCCCAGCATTTT. Its protein product is CASAHDNQPQHF. Full variable domain (remainder filled in from reference TRBV12-5 and TRBJ1-5): DARVTQTPRHKVTEMGQEVTMRCQPILGHNTVFWYRQTMMQGLELLAYFRNRAPLDDSGMPKDRFSAEMPDATLATLKIQPSEPRDSAVYFCASAHDNQPQHFGDGTRLSIL.

The rearrangement uses TRBV24-1 and TRBJ2-5, with 8 bases lining up with TRBD1. V lost 4 bases to trimming and J lost 4 bases; unmatched junction nucleotides: 4. Germline V gene data show CDR1 as KGHDR and CDR2 as SFDVKD. The CDR3 is 14 residues long. CDR3 region: CATSESGTGETQYF. The CDR3 DNA is TGTGCCACCAGTGAGTCCGGGACAGGAGAGACCCAGTACTTC.

The chain joins TRBV18 to TRBJ1-1; TRBD1 is a possible D gene (6 bases). V lost 4 bases and J lost 0, with 12 bases in between. Germline CDR1 is KGHSH and CDR2 is LQKENI. There are 15 residues in the CDR3. The CDR3 bases are TGTGCCAGCTCACTCCGGGACACGATGAACACTGAAGCTTTCTTT. It is translated as CASSLRDTMNTEAFF.

This clone was detected once. The rearrangement links TRBV2 to TRBJ2-1; D is possibly TRBD1 (5 bases). Germline CDR1 reads SNHLY; CDR2 reads FYNNEI. CDR3 length: 18 amino acids. The V end lost 7 bases, the J end lost 5 bases, and 27 bases lay between the germline ends. CDR3 loop: CASNPDRTRMRQNNEQFF. CDR3 in DNA: TGTGCCAGCAATCCTGACAGAACCAGGATGAGGCAGAACAATGAGCAGTTCTTC.

The V call is TRBV6-1, the J call TRBJ2-3, with a weak D call TRBD2 (6 bases). This CDR3 is built from 17 residues. The V end lost 0 bases, the J end lost 2 bases, and 15 bases lay between the germline ends. The germline V gene has CDR1 MNHNS and CDR2 SASEGT. CDR3 protein: CASSEAGIADTTDTQYF. The CDR3, as DNA: TGTGCCAGCAGTGAAGCTGGAATAGCGGACACCACAGATACGCAGTATTTT.

CDR3 nucleotides: TGTGCCAGTAGTATGGCGGGACCTGGAGGTCAATCACCCCTCCACTTT. This translates into CASSMAGPGGQSPLHF. V and J are TRBV19 and TRBJ1-6, with D maybe TRBD1 (5 bases). The CDR3 is 16 amino acids. V shed 3 bases and J shed 10 bases, with 19 bases lying between them. The germline V gene has CDR1 LNHDA and CDR2 SQIVND (reference sequence).

This clone was seen only once. The rearrangement uses TRBV6-5 and TRBJ1-1; the D is unclear. Trimming pared 0 bases from V and 0 bases from J, leaving 8 bases between. This CDR3 region has 15 residues. Germline V gives CDR1 MNHEY, CDR2 SVGAGI. Here the CDR3 reads CASSYSAVMNTEAFF. The CDR3 DNA follows: TGTGCCAGCAGTTACTCTGCGGTCATGAACACTGAAGCTTTCTTT.

The V gene is TRBV15, the J gene TRBJ2-1; TRBD2 might be the D (5 bases). Germline V gene sequence: CDR1 LNHNV, CDR2 YYDKDF (reference sequence). With 5 bases removed from V and 5 bases from J, the gap between germline ends came to 19 bases. The CDR3 spans 16 residues. The CDR3 reads CATSARTGILNNEQFF. DNA for the CDR3: TGTGCCACCAGCGCCCGGACGGGAATCTTAAACAATGAGCAGTTCTTC.

The chain is built from TRBV10-1 and TRBJ2-5; D ambiguous. Germline V gene sequence: CDR1 WNHNN, CDR2 SYGVQD (reference sequence). The CDR3 length is 14 residues. The ends were cut back, 4 bases at V and 5 bases at J, with 14 bases in the middle. This CDR3 reads CASSGWPAQETQYF. The CDR3 DNA follows: TGCGCCAGCAGTGGATGGCCCGCCCAGGAGACCCAGTACTTC.